These T cell receptor beta chains were read from a single sample in a study of PD-L1 blockade in urothelial cancer. TCRdb's table, derived via immunoSEQ multiplex PCR, lists solely in-frame clones and lacks some. The sample contains under 150,000 clones, about 89% of which appear only once. The specimen comprised PBMCs, sampled around atezolizumab (anti-PD-L1) treatment. These receptors all stem from a man aged 60 to 69 with urothelial cancer. Each CDR3 is given with its conserved first and last residue. A D gene is named only where the DNA matches it firmly. Clone size is shown for a subset of rows, as once, few, many or a class of expanded clone.

v_gene: TRBV27
j_gene: TRBJ1-4
d_gene: .
abundance: .
CDR3aa: CASSYRNYVNEKLFF
CDR3nt: TGTGCCAGCAGTTACAGAAATTACGTGAATGAAAAACTGTTTTTT

v_gene: TRBV19
j_gene: TRBJ1-1
d_gene: TRBD1
abundance: .
CDR3aa: CASMIPGQLNTEAFF
CDR3nt: TGTGCCAGTATGATCCCGGGACAGTTGAACACTGAAGCTTTCTTT

v_gene: TRBV6-5
j_gene: TRBJ2-2
d_gene: .
abundance: .
CDR3aa: CASSSPGTGELFF
CDR3nt: TGTGCCAGCAGTTCCCCAGGAACCGGGGAGCTGTTTTTT

v_gene: TRBV9
j_gene: TRBJ1-6
d_gene: .
abundance: .
CDR3aa: CASSVGPRGANSPLHF
CDR3nt: TGTGCCAGCAGCGTAGGACCCAGGGGAGCCAATTCACCCCTCCACTTT

v_gene: TRBV29-1
j_gene: TRBJ2-7
d_gene: .
abundance: once
CDR3aa: CSVEDRGGEQYF
CDR3nt: TGCAGCGTTGAAGATAGGGGCGGCGAGCAGTACTTC

v_gene: TRBV5-1
j_gene: TRBJ2-3
d_gene: TRBD2
abundance: .
CDR3aa: CASSLRREVDTQYF
CDR3nt: TGCGCCAGCAGCTTGAGACGGGAGGTAGATACGCAGTATTTT

v_gene: TRBV19
j_gene: TRBJ1-5
d_gene: .
abundance: .
CDR3aa: CASSIGSAGSQHF
CDR3nt: TGTGCCAGTAGTATAGGTAGCGCGGGTTCCCAGCATTTT

v_gene: TRBV5-1
j_gene: TRBJ2-1
d_gene: TRBD1
abundance: .
CDR3aa: CASSLGQGVPGNEQFF
CDR3nt: TGCGCCAGCAGCTTGGGACAGGGGGTTCCTGGCAATGAGCAGTTCTTC

v_gene: TRBV28
j_gene: TRBJ1-2
d_gene: .
abundance: once
CDR3aa: CASSPPPQQGRGYTF
CDR3nt: TGTGCCAGCAGTCCCCCTCCCCAGCAGGGGCGAGGCTACACCTTC

v_gene: TRBV5-1
j_gene: TRBJ2-5
d_gene: .
abundance: .
CDR3aa: CASSLSAGETQYF
CDR3nt: TGCGCCAGCAGCTTAAGCGCGGGAGAGACCCAGTACTTC

v_gene: TRBV29-1
j_gene: TRBJ2-2
d_gene: TRBD2
abundance: .
CDR3aa: CSVAPSGLMVGELFF
CDR3nt: TGCAGCGTTGCCCCTAGCGGGTTGATGGTCGGGGAGCTGTTTTTT

v_gene: TRBV6-6
j_gene: TRBJ2-7
d_gene: .
abundance: .
CDR3aa: CASSYMSASANEQYF
CDR3nt: TGTGCCAGCAGTTACATGTCGGCTAGCGCGAACGAGCAGTACTTC

v_gene: TRBV5-4
j_gene: TRBJ2-1
d_gene: .
abundance: .
CDR3aa: CASSFGSGSSYNEQFF
CDR3nt: TGTGCCAGCAGCTTCGGAAGCGGCAGCTCCTACAATGAGCAGTTCTTC

v_gene: TRBV28
j_gene: TRBJ2-2
d_gene: .
abundance: .
CDR3aa: CASSLLLGELFF
CDR3nt: TGTGCCAGCAGCCTATTACTAGGGGAGCTGTTTTTT

v_gene: TRBV14
j_gene: TRBJ2-1
d_gene: .
abundance: few
CDR3aa: CASGLGVEQFF
CDR3nt: TGTGCCAGCGGGCTCGGCGTTGAGCAGTTCTTC

v_gene: TRBV4-2
j_gene: TRBJ2-5
d_gene: TRBD1
abundance: .
CDR3aa: CASSQEKQGSQETQYF
CDR3nt: TGTGCCAGCAGCCAGGAAAAACAGGGGTCCCAAGAGACCCAGTACTTC

v_gene: TRBV28
j_gene: TRBJ1-1
d_gene: TRBD1
abundance: .
CDR3aa: CASSSAGLTGTEAFF
CDR3nt: TGTGCCAGCAGCTCCGCGGGGCTGACAGGGACTGAAGCTTTCTTT

v_gene: TRBV7-2
j_gene: TRBJ2-5
d_gene: TRBD2
abundance: .
CDR3aa: CASSLVTSGGEETQYF
CDR3nt: TGTGCCAGCAGCTTAGTGACTAGCGGGGGGGAAGAGACCCAGTACTTC

v_gene: TRBV6-5
j_gene: TRBJ1-5
d_gene: .
abundance: .
CDR3aa: CASSPERASSRPQHF
CDR3nt: TGTGCCAGCAGTCCCGAAAGGGCTAGCAGCCGACCCCAGCATTTT

v_gene: TRBV21-1
j_gene: TRBJ2-5
d_gene: .
abundance: .
CDR3aa: CASSKGGGWNKVQETQYF
CDR3nt: TGTGCCAGCAGCAAAGGGGGAGGGTGGAATAAAGTACAAGAGACCCAGTACTTC